This TCR beta chain was recorded in a study of T-cell memory formation after mild COVID-19. Employing constant-segment primers, 5'RACE generated TCR alpha and TCR beta cDNA libraries bearing sample barcodes and UMIs. Using its own MiXCR run on the 5' RACE reads, TCRdb lists one record per CDR3 protein. Of about 470,000 distinct CDR3 sequences in the sample, around 25% were seen once. V was clipped by 1 base and J by 9 bases, with 13 bases between them. The CDR3 length is 14 residues. Per the germline V gene, CDR1 is SGDLS and CDR2 is YYNGEE. The sequenced sample was PBMCs or a T cell subset sorted from them (not recorded which). This chain connects TRBV9 to TRBJ2-2; the D gene is possibly TRBD1 (6 bases). The TCR comes from an adult woman who had mild COVID-19 (a few samples of this study predate the infection). Cell type and time point are not known. The CDR3 DNA reads as TGTGCCAGCAGCGTAAAGACTGGGGGCCGGGAGCTGTTTTTT. As protein: CASSVKTGGRELFF.